Presented here are 28 T cell receptor beta chains from one specimen sequenced in a study of blood T cell repertoires in COVID-19. The repertoire was sequenced with immunoSEQ multiplex PCR; TCRdb's copy has only in-frame clones and lacks some. This sample has around 140,000 clones, with more than 70% found just once. The specimen was peripheral blood. Receptors originate from a human donor in a cohort sampled during active COVID-19.

The chain couples TRBV11-2 to TRBJ2-3; 9 bases fit TRBD1. This CDR3 has 15 residues. V gave up 1 base and J gave up 8 bases; unmatched junction bases: 7. Germline V CDR1 and CDR2: SGHAT, FQNNGV. CDR3 bases: TGTGCCAGCAGCTTAGGAGGGACAGGGAGAAGTACGCAGTATTTT. It encodes CASSLGGTGRSTQYF.

This chain links TRBV7-9 with TRBJ1-2; unclear D gene. V shed 5 bases and J shed 0 bases, with 10 bases lying between them. Per germline, CDR1 SEHNR and CDR2 FQNEAQ (reference sequence). The CDR3 consists of 14 residues. The CDR3 DNA reads TGTGCCAGCAGCCTCGACACCGCTAACTATGGCTACACCTTC. Translating it yields CASSLDTANYGYTF.

The CDR3 DNA sequence: TGTGCCAGCAGCGTGGACAGCCTGAACACTGAAGCTTTCTTT. It codes for CASSVDSLNTEAFF. The chain is built from TRBV9 and TRBJ1-1, with D perhaps TRBD1 (6 bases). The V end lost 2 bases, the J end lost 0 bases, and 8 bases lay between the germline ends. This CDR3 comprises 14 residues. Germline V gives CDR1 SGDLS, CDR2 YYNGEE. Together with reference TRBV9 and TRBJ1-1, the CDR3 gives the full variable domain: DSGVTQTPKHLITATGQRVTLRCSPRSGDLSVYWYQQSLDQGLQFLIQYYNGEERAKGNILERFSAQQFPDLHSELNLSSLELGDSALYFCASSVDSLNTEAFFGQGTRLTVV.

The gene calls are TRBV4-1 and TRBJ2-5, with TRBD1 matching 8 bases. This CDR3 is built from 14 residues. CDR1 and CDR2 from the germline V gene are MGHRA and YSYEKL. V lost 4 bases, J lost 4 bases, and 5 bases stayed unmatched. Here the CDR3 reads CASSLDRAVETQYF. CDR3 nucleotides: TGCGCCAGCAGCCTGGACAGGGCGGTAGAGACCCAGTACTTC.

The V call is TRBV5-1, the J call TRBJ2-1, with 9 bases matching TRBD2. CDR3 length equals 15 residues. With 4 bases clipped from V and 8 bases from J, the junction kept 10 bases outside the gene matches. Germline CDR1 SGHRS, CDR2 YFSETQ. The CDR3 coding sequence is TGCGCCAGCAGCGGAGGTAGTAGCGGGGGCTATGAGCAGTTCTTC. Translated, it gives CASSGGSSGGYEQFF. The full variable domain, in which reference TRBV5-1 and TRBJ2-1 provide the parts outside the CDR3, is KAGVTQTPRYLIKTRGQQVTLSCSPISGHRSVSWYQQTPGQGLQFLFEYFSETQRNKGNFPGRFSGRQFSNSRSEMNVSTLELGDSALYLCASSGGSSGGYEQFFGPGTRLTVL.

DNA for the CDR3: TGCGCCAGCAGCCAAGTCCCTGTGGGACAGGGAAGGAATGAGCAGTTCTTC. Translated: CASSQVPVGQGRNEQFF. This chain links TRBV4-1 with TRBJ2-1; the match to TRBD1 covers 9 bases. This CDR3 spans 17 amino acids. The V gene's germline CDR1 is MGHRA and CDR2 YSYEKL. V lost 1 base and J lost 7; bases outside the gene matches: 11.

This clone was counted between two and nine times. Sequence at one end of the junction differs from germline and may be a read error. The chain joins TRBV14 to TRBJ2-3, with 9 bases lining up with TRBD1. This CDR3 comprises 15 residues. Germline assignment: CDR1 SGHDN and CDR2 FVKESK. The CDR3 spells CASSPHTGGTDTQYF. CDR3 nucleotide sequence: TGTGCCAGCAGCCCTCACACAGGGGGCACGGATACGCAGTATTTT.

The chain has TRBV7-2 and TRBJ1-1; D perhaps matches TRBD1 (6 bases). Deletions cut 0 bases from V and 1 base from J, with 9 bases between. The germline V gene has CDR1 SGHTA and CDR2 FQGNSA. This CDR3 region has 15 residues. The DNA of the CDR3 is TGTGCCAGCAGCTTAGCTCCGACAGGGAACACTGAAGCTTTCTTT. Its protein is CASSLAPTGNTEAFF.

The chain is built from TRBV6-5 and TRBJ1-2, with a possible D match to TRBD1 (6 bases). Trimming left V 5 bases short and J 4 bases short, with 17 bases between. The CDR3 length is 15 residues. From germline, CDR1 is MNHEY and CDR2 SVGAGI. The CDR3 DNA reads TGTGCCAGCAGTACTTCTCCGACAGGCGCCTATGGCTACACCTTC. This translates into CASSTSPTGAYGYTF.

V usage is TRBV4-1 and J usage is TRBJ1-5; D unresolved. This CDR3 has 16 residues. V lost 1 base and J lost 6, with 16 bases in between. Per germline, CDR1 MGHRA and CDR2 YSYEKL. CDR3 sequence (DNA): TGCGCCAGCAGCCAAGGTGCAATTTTAGGCGGTCAGCCCCAGCATTTT. Translating it yields CASSQGAILGGQPQHF.

This chain uses TRBV5-4 with TRBJ2-3; 9 bases line up with TRBD1. Germline V gene sequence: CDR1 SGHNT, CDR2 YYREEE (reference sequence). The CDR3 spans 13 residues. V lost 5 bases to trimming and J lost 6 bases; unmatched junction nucleotides: 4. This chain's CDR3 is CASRGQGGDTQYF. In nucleotides, the CDR3 is TGTGCCAGCAGGGGACAGGGTGGGGATACGCAGTATTTT. Based on the CDR3 plus reference TRBV5-4 and TRBJ2-3, the full variable domain is ETGVTQSPTHLIKTRGQQVTLRCSSQSGHNTVSWYQQALGQGPQFIFQYYREEENGRGNFPPRFSGLQFPNYSSELNVNALELDDSALYLCASRGQGGDTQYFGPGTRLTVL.

This chain connects TRBV5-1 to TRBJ2-5; TRBD1 matches 8 bases. CDR1 is SGHRS, CDR2 YFSETQ, per germline. Trimming cost V 4 bases and J 1 base; bases outside gene matches: 3. This CDR3 is built from 14 residues. The CDR3 DNA sequence: TGCGCCAGCAGCGGAGGACAGGGCCAAGAGACCCAGTACTTC. Translating it yields CASSGGQGQETQYF.

The rearrangement joins TRBV6-2 or TRBV6-3 to TRBJ1-5; maybe TRBD1 (5 bases). The CDR3 is 20 residues long. Germline CDR1 reads MNHEY; CDR2 reads SVGEGT. V dropped 4 bases and J dropped 2 bases, with 27 bases sitting between them. The CDR3 DNA sequence: TGTGCCAGCAGTTTCGATCCCCCGGGACTTTTCGGGAGTGGCAATCAGCCCCAGCATTTT. This encodes CASSFDPPGLFGSGNQPQHF.

The CDR3 DNA is TGCGCCAGCAGCCAATTGCAGGGAGGGTATCAGCCCCAGCATTTT. This sequence encodes CASSQLQGGYQPQHF. J is TRBJ1-5 and V is TRBV4-1; possible D gene TRBD1, 5 bases. CDR1 is MGHRA and CDR2 is YSYEKL in the germline V gene. Trimming stripped 2 bases from V and 5 bases from J, with 13 bases between. The CDR3 runs 15 residues.

This chain uses TRBV5-1 with TRBJ1-6; D is unresolved. The germline V gene encodes CDR1 SGHRS and CDR2 YFSETQ. Trimming took 5 bases from V and 4 from J, leaving 10 bases between them. The CDR3 totals 14 residues. The CDR3: CASRLTPYNSPLHF. The CDR3 DNA sequence: TGCGCCAGCAGACTAACCCCATATAATTCACCCCTCCACTTT. The variable domain in full, with the rest retrieved from reference TRBV5-1 and TRBJ1-6, is KAGVTQTPRYLIKTRGQQVTLSCSPISGHRSVSWYQQTPGQGLQFLFEYFSETQRNKGNFPGRFSGRQFSNSRSEMNVSTLELGDSALYLCASRLTPYNSPLHFGNGTRLTVT.

This clone was found a few times. Distinct nucleotide sequences in the sample also encode this CDR3. This rearrangement joins TRBV7-3 to TRBJ2-1; the match to TRBD2 covers 7 bases. The CDR3 loop spans 16 amino acids. From germline, CDR1 is SGHTA and CDR2 FQGTGA. J was trimmed by 0 bases and V by 5 bases; bases with no gene match: 7. The DNA for the CDR3 is TGTGCCAGCAGCCTCCGCCGGGGGGACTCCTACAATGAGCAGTTCTTC. Translated: CASSLRRGDSYNEQFF.

A note on this clone: One end of the junction does not line up with germline, which may come from a read error. This rearrangement joins TRBV18 to TRBJ2-5; D remains unclear. Germline CDR1 is KGHSH and CDR2 is LQKENI. The CDR3 extends over 16 amino acids. The CDR3 coding sequence is TGTGCCAGCTCACGGTATCCGGGTCCTTACCAGGAGACCCAGTACTTC. Protein sequence: CASSRYPGPYQETQYF. Using reference TRBV18 and TRBJ2-5 for the parts outside the CDR3, the full variable domain is NAGVMQNPRHLVRRRGQEARLRCSPMKGHSHVYWYRQLPEEGLKFMVYLQKENIIDESGMPKERFSAEFPKEGPSILRIQQVVRGDSAAYFCASSRYPGPYQETQYFGPGTRLLVL.

This chain links TRBV19 with TRBJ1-5; 7 bases map to TRBD1. The V segment lost 1 base and the J segment 7 bases; nucleotides outside the gene matches: 10. CDR3 length: 16 amino acids. Germline loops: CDR1 LNHDA, CDR2 SQIVND (reference sequence). The CDR3 sequence: CASSIALNAGGQPQHF. The CDR3 DNA follows: TGTGCCAGTAGTATAGCCCTTAATGCAGGGGGGCAGCCCCAGCATTTT. Variable domain in full (rest from reference TRBV19 and TRBJ1-5): DGGITQSPKYLFRKEGQNVTLSCEQNLNHDAMYWYRQDPGQGLRLIYYSQIVNDFQKGDIAEGYSVSREKKESFPLTVTSAQKNPTAFYLCASSIALNAGGQPQHFGDGTRLSIL.

The genes are TRBV11-2 and TRBJ2-6; D gene uncertain. The CDR3 has 15 amino acids. CDR1 is SGHAT and CDR2 is FQNNGV in the germline V gene. V lost 5 bases to trimming and J lost 0 bases, with 8 bases between them. CDR3 loop: CASSTLDSGANVLTF. DNA of the CDR3: TGTGCCAGCAGCACTCTTGACTCTGGGGCCAACGTCCTGACTTTC.

This chain links TRBV9 with TRBJ1-6, with TRBD1 identical over 9 bases. This CDR3 spans 15 amino acids. Looked up from germline, CDR1 is SGDLS and CDR2 is YYNGEE. Unmatched junction bases numbered 5, after V lost 3 bases and J lost 7 bases. The CDR3 region is CASSEQGAVNSPLHF. The CDR3, as DNA: TGTGCCAGCAGCGAACAGGGGGCGGTGAATTCACCCCTCCACTTT.

This clone came up a few times. The genes are TRBV4-2 and TRBJ2-7, with D perhaps TRBD1 (6 bases). The V and J ends lost 2 bases and 4 bases respectively, with 6 bases between them. This CDR3 spans 12 amino acids. The germline V gene encodes CDR1 LGHNA and CDR2 YNFKEQ. DNA for the CDR3: TGTGCCAGCAGCCAAACAGGGTACGAGCAGTACTTC. Translation: CASSQTGYEQYF.

This chain links TRBV7-9 with TRBJ2-7; D might be TRBD2 (5 bases). CDR1 and CDR2 (germline): SEHNR, FQNEAQ (reference sequence). Trimming took off 5 bases at V and 4 bases at J, with 12 bases between the two ends. CDR3 size: 13 residues. For the CDR3, the DNA is TGTGCCAGCAGCAACGGGGTTCGATACGAGCAGTACTTC. This gives the protein CASSNGVRYEQYF.

This clone was seen only once. The V gene is TRBV12-3 or TRBV12-4, the J gene TRBJ2-3; D is perhaps TRBD1 (5 bases). This CDR3 has 12 residues. The V and J ends lost 7 bases and 9 bases respectively, with 14 bases between them. CDR3: CASTPRGVTQYF. The DNA of the CDR3 is TGTGCCAGCACCCCAAGGGGCGTGACGCAGTATTTT.

The CDR3 DNA sequence: TGTGCCAGCAGCGGACCCATGGGAGACATTCAGTACTTC. Amino acid sequence: CASSGPMGDIQYF. The chain employs TRBV5-6 and TRBJ2-4, with D possibly being TRBD2 (5 bases). The CDR3 loop spans 13 amino acids. Trimming shortened V by 4 bases and J by 8 bases, and 13 bases separated the two germline ends. The V gene's germline CDR1 is SGHDT and CDR2 YYEEEE. Looking up the rest from reference TRBV5-6 and TRBJ2-4 gives the full variable domain: DAGVTQSPTHLIKTRGQQVTLRCSPKSGHDTVSWYQQALGQGPQFIFQYYEEEERQRGNFPDRFSGHQFPNYSSELNVNALLLGDSALYLCASSGPMGDIQYFGAGTRLSVL.

V is TRBV9 and J is TRBJ2-7; TRBD1 aligns across 9 bases. V shed 0 bases and J 6 bases; nucleotides not matched to a gene: 7. The CDR3 runs 15 residues. Germline V lookup: CDR1 SGDLS, CDR2 YYNGEE. The CDR3 DNA follows: TGTGCCAGCAGCGTAGCCGGGACAGGGAAAGGCGAGCAGTACTTC. Protein sequence: CASSVAGTGKGEQYF.

The rearrangement links TRBV7-9 to TRBJ2-1, with a possible D match to TRBD2 (5 bases). V was shortened by 4 bases and J by 4 bases, with 11 bases between the two germline ends. Germline CDR1 SEHNR, CDR2 FQNEAQ (reference sequence). The CDR3 runs 14 residues. DNA for the CDR3: TGTGCCAGCAGCTCTAGTGGACTGTACAATGAGCAGTTCTTC. Its translation: CASSSSGLYNEQFF.

The chain has TRBV5-4 and TRBJ2-7; 7 bases are shared with TRBD1. The germline V gene encodes CDR1 SGHNT and CDR2 YYREEE (reference sequence). The ends lost 4 bases at V and 2 bases at J; junction bases unmatched: 12. The CDR3 covers 16 residues. DNA of the CDR3: TGTGCCAGCAGCGCCCCAGAAGACAGGGCTACCTACGAGCAGTACTTC. Protein sequence: CASSAPEDRATYEQYF.

The V gene is TRBV19, the J gene TRBJ1-2; TRBD1 is a possible D gene (6 bases). Deletions cut 3 bases from V and 9 bases from J, with 17 bases between. CDR3 size: 14 residues. Germline V gene sequence: CDR1 LNHDA, CDR2 SQIVND (reference sequence). For the CDR3, the DNA is TGTGCCAGTAGTATTGTGGGGGCAGCGCCGAGCTACACCTTC. This sequence encodes CASSIVGAAPSYTF.